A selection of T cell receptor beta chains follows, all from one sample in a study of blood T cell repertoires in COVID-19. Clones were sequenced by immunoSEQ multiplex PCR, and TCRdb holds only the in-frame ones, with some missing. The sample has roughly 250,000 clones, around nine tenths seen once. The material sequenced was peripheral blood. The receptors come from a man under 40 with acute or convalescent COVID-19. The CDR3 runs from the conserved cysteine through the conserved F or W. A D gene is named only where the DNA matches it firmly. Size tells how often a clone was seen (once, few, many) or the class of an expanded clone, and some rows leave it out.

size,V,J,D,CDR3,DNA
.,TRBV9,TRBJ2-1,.,CASSVTGTRTYNEQFF,TGTGCCAGCAGCGTGACCGGGACAAGAACGTACAATGAGCAGTTCTTC
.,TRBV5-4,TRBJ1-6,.,CASSSRDSSSYNSPLHF,TGTGCCAGCAGCTCCCGGGACTCGAGCTCCTATAATTCACCCCTCCACTTT
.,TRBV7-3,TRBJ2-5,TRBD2,CASSSELAGIQETQYF,TGTGCCAGCAGCTCCGAACTAGCGGGGATCCAAGAGACCCAGTACTTC
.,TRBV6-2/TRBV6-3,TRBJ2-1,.,CASSYHRALREQFF,TGTGCCAGCAGTTACCACAGGGCCCTCCGTGAGCAGTTCTTC
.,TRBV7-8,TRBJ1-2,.,CASSLEGIGQVYGYTF,TGTGCCAGCAGCTTAGAGGGGATAGGGCAGGTATACGGCTACACCTTC
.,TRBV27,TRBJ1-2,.,CASRKGQGGYTF,TGTGCCAGCAGGAAGGGGCAGGGAGGCTACACCTTC
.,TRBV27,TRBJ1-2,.,CASSFGQGYGYTF,TGTGCCAGCAGTTTTGGTCAGGGCTATGGCTACACCTTC
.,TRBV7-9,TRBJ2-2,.,CASSLIRGNTGELFF,TGTGCCAGCAGCTTAATAAGGGGGAACACCGGGGAGCTGTTTTTT
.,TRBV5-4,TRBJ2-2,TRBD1,CASSLGGTDTGELFF,TGTGCCAGCAGCTTGGGAGGGACAGACACCGGGGAGCTGTTTTTT
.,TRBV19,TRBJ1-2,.,CASSITLTDHGYTF,TGTGCCAGTAGTATTACTTTAACAGATCATGGCTACACCTTC
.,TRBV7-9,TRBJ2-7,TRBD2,CASSLAAGGTYEQYF,TGTGCCAGCAGCTTAGCTGCGGGGGGAACCTACGAGCAGTACTTC
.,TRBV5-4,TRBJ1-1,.,CASSLGRANTEAFF,TGTGCCAGCAGCTTGGGGAGGGCGAACACTGAAGCTTTCTTT
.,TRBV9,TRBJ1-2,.,CASSTGIYGYTF,TGTGCCAGCAGTACAGGAATCTATGGCTACACCTTC
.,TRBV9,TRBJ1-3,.,CASSVSGSSGNTIYF,TGTGCCAGCAGCGTCTCAGGGTCCTCTGGAAACACCATATATTTT
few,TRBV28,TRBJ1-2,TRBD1,CASGQGGFDANYGYTF,TGTGCCAGCGGGCAGGGGGGCTTTGACGCTAACTATGGCTACACCTTC
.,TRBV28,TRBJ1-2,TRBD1,CASSQLTGEANGYTF,TGTGCCAGCAGTCAACTTACAGGGGAAGCGAATGGCTACACCTTC
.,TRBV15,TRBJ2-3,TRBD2,CATSRPKAGGADTQYF,TGTGCCACCAGCAGACCTAAAGCGGGAGGGGCGGATACGCAGTATTTT
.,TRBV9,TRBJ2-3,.,CASSVGSVTDTQYF,TGTGCCAGCAGCGTAGGTTCGGTAACAGATACGCAGTATTTT
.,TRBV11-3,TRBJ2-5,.,CASSLQGQETQYF,TGTGCCAGCAGCTTGCAGGGTCAAGAGACCCAGTACTTC
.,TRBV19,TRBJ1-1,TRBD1,CASSQGAEAFF,TGTGCCAGTAGCCAGGGGGCTGAAGCTTTCTTT
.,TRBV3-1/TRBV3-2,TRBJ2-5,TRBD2,CASSPGTSGFQETQYF,TGTGCCAGCAGCCCAGGGACTAGCGGGTTCCAAGAGACCCAGTACTTC
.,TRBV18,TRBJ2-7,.,CASSPEILALREQYF,TGTGCCAGCTCACCGGAGATTCTGGCCTTACGGGAGCAGTACTTC
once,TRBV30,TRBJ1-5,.,CAWSRGYVQPQHF,TGTGCCTGGAGTCGGGGGTACGTTCAGCCCCAGCATTTT
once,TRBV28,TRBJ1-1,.,CASSPINRKNTEAFF,TGTGCCAGCAGTCCCATAAACAGGAAGAACACTGAAGCTTTCTTT
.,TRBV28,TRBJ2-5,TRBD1,CASSLLIPPPGTGHQETQYF,TGTGCCAGCAGTTTATTAATACCCCCTCCCGGGACAGGGCATCAAGAGACCCAGTACTTC
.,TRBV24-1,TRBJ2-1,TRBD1,CATSDYSRGNNEQFF,TGTGCCACCAGTGATTATTCCAGGGGGAACAATGAGCAGTTCTTC
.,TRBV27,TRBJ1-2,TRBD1,CASSSGTGQNGYTF,TGTGCCAGCAGTTCCGGGACAGGGCAAAATGGCTACACCTTC
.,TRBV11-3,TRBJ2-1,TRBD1,CASSSDRRYNEQFF,TGTGCCAGCAGCTCGGACAGGAGATACAATGAGCAGTTCTTC
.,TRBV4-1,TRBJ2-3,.,CASSHGERGTDTQYF,TGCGCCAGCAGCCATGGGGAGAGGGGCACAGATACGCAGTATTTT
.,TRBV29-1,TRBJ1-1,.,CSVGRGTDGNTEAFF,TGCAGCGTGGGTCGCGGGACGGACGGGAACACTGAAGCTTTCTTT
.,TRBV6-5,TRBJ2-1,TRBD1,CASSGTGGNEQFF,TGTGCCAGCTCCGGGACAGGGGGCAATGAGCAGTTCTTC
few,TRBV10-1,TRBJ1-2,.,CASSDYNYGYTF,TGCGCCAGCAGTGACTACAACTATGGCTACACCTTC
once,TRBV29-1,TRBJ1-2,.,CSVEGRHGYTF,TGCAGCGTTGAAGGGAGGCATGGCTACACCTTC
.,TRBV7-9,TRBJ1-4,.,CASSLSGQRSEKLFF,TGTGCCAGCAGCTTATCGGGTCAACGGAGTGAAAAACTGTTTTTT
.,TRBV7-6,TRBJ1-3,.,CASSPGSFSGNTIYF,TGTGCCAGCAGCCCGGGGAGTTTCTCTGGAAACACCATATATTTT
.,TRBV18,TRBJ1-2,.,CASSPLDQGFYGYTF,TGTGCCAGCTCACCACTTGACCAGGGGTTCTATGGCTACACCTTC
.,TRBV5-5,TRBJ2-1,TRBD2,CASSFLAGGPPNEQFF,TGTGCCAGCAGCTTCCTAGCGGGGGGGCCCCCCAATGAGCAGTTCTTC
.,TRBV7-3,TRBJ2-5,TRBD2,CASSLRGTWGGVSGRDQETQYF,TGTGCCAGCAGCTTAAGAGGAACTTGGGGGGGCGTCAGCGGGAGGGACCAAGAGACCCAGTACTTC
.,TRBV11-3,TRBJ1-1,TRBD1,CASSWTGNTEAFF,TGTGCCAGCAGCTGGACAGGGAACACTGAAGCTTTCTTT